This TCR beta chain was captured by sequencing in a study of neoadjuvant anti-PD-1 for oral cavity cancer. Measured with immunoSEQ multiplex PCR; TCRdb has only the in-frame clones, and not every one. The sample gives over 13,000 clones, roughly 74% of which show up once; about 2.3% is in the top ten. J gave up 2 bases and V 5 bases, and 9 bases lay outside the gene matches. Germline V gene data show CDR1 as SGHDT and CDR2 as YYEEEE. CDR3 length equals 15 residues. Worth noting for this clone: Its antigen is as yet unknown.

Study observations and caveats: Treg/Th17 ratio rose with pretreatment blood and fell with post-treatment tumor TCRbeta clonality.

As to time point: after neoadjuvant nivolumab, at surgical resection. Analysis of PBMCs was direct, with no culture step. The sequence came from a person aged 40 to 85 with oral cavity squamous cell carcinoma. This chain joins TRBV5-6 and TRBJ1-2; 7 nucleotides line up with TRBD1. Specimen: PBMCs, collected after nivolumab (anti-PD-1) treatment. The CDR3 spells CASSFSPGQNYGYTF. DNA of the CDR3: TGTGCCAGCAGTTTCTCTCCGGGACAGAACTATGGCTACACCTTC.